This T cell receptor beta chain was obtained from a study of cytomegalovirus exposure and HLA in healthy donors. Overall study results and limits: Sequencing likely generated an artifact that appeared as a cluster of highly shared sequence variants. Later analysis placed DRB1 highest and HLA-C lowest in TCR association rates, which differed by HLA locus. Reports showed the classifier diagnosing cytomegalovirus status with high specificity and sensitivity. Some V segments could not be told apart, so they were left out, TRBV6-2 and TRBV6-3 among them.

As regards this clone: The antigen is not known.

V shed 5 bases and J 2 bases; nucleotides not matched to a gene: 4. The CDR3 loop spans 15 amino acids. Looked up from germline, CDR1 is MDHEN and CDR2 is SYDVKM. A multiplex PCR was run with 60 Vbeta primers and 13 Jbeta primers. Measured with immunoSEQ multiplex PCR; TCRdb has only the in-frame clones, and not every one. The sample carries some 120,000 clones, 70% to 85% recorded once. The clonotype originates from a woman aged 18-29 years in good health and CMV-seropositive. The chain couples TRBV28 to TRBJ2-7, with 12 bases lining up with TRBD1. The sample consisted of PBMCs. This CDR3 is CASSPRDRGPYEQYF. The CDR3 bases are TGTGCCAGCAGTCCCCGGGACAGGGGGCCCTACGAGCAGTACTTC.